This T cell receptor beta chain came from a study of response to subunit inactivated influenza vaccine. V was pared by 1 base and J by 2 bases, with 9 bases between. The germline V gene has CDR1 SGHAT and CDR2 FQNNGV. The CDR3 sequence is 15 residues long. Overall study findings and caveats: Authors suggested each seasonal flu vaccination may recruit only limited numbers of new T cells.

TCRdb fed the RT-PCR reads into MiXCR, producing one record per CDR3 protein. The sample has a few hundred thousand distinct CDR3 sequences; 14% are singletons. This clonotype was picked up a small number of times. Its antigen is currently unknown. The V and J genes are TRBV11-2 and TRBJ2-4; D assignment may be TRBD1 or TRBD2 (5 bases each). This specimen consisted of PBMCs from blood, obtained 12 days after vaccination. The clonotype originates from a man aged 45-65 years who received an inactivated influenza vaccine. The CDR3, as DNA: TGTGCCAGCAGCTTAGGGGGGACGACCAAAAACATTCAGTACTTC. Protein sequence: CASSLGGTTKNIQYF.